These 5 T cell receptor beta chains originate from one sample sequenced in a study of shared clonotypes between healthy human individuals. Method: immunoSEQ multiplex PCR; TCRdb's copy keeps in-frame clones and lacks some. The data hold some 2,000,000 clones, with roughly 96% observed a single time. The sample taken for sequencing was naive CD4+ T cells sorted from blood. Subset defined: CD45RA+ positively selected. Receptor source: a man between 18 and 29 years old in good health.

J is TRBJ2-6 and V is TRBV9; D is unresolved. V dropped 3 bases and J dropped 1 base, with 11 bases sitting between them. Germline loops: CDR1 SGDLS, CDR2 YYNGEE. This CDR3 contains 16 residues. The CDR3 loop reads CASSADVGSGANVLTF. CDR3 in DNA: TGTGCCAGCAGCGCTGACGTGGGGTCTGGGGCCAACGTCCTGACTTTC.

As regards this clone: The same CDR3 arises from other DNA sequences in this sample as well. The rearrangement links TRBV19 to TRBJ2-5; possible D gene TRBD1, 5 bases. Deletions cut 1 base from V and 5 bases from J, with 8 bases between. The CDR3 covers 13 residues. Germline CDR1 reads LNHDA; CDR2 reads SQIVND (reference sequence). The CDR3 spells CASSIGPGETQYF. In nucleotides, the CDR3 is TGTGCCAGTAGTATAGGGCCAGGGGAGACCCAGTACTTC.

With respect to this clone: This CDR3 is also generated by other DNA sequences in the sample. The rearrangement links TRBV6-5 to TRBJ1-4; 9 nucleotides match TRBD1. J lost 8 bases, V lost 0 bases, and 4 bases had no gene match. Per the germline V gene, CDR1 is MNHEY and CDR2 is SVGAGI. The CDR3 sequence is 15 residues long. Here the CDR3 reads CASSYSGTGREKLFF. In DNA form, the CDR3 reads TGTGCCAGCAGTTACTCCGGGACAGGGAGAGAAAAACTGTTTTTT.

The chain combines TRBV18 with TRBJ1-4; 7 bases are a match to TRBD1. Trimming cost V 4 bases and J 2 bases; bases outside gene matches: 4. CDR1 and CDR2 (germline): KGHSH, LQKENI. The CDR3 covers 15 residues. The CDR3 is CASSLPTGTNEKLFF. The CDR3 DNA sequence: TGTGCCAGCTCACTCCCGACAGGGACTAATGAAAAACTGTTTTTT. The complete variable domain, with remaining parts taken from reference TRBV18 and TRBJ1-4, reads NAGVMQNPRHLVRRRGQEARLRCSPMKGHSHVYWYRQLPEEGLKFMVYLQKENIIDESGMPKERFSAEFPKEGPSILRIQQVVRGDSAAYFCASSLPTGTNEKLFFGSGTQLSVL.

Turning to this clone: Germline and junction disagree at one end, which may indicate a read error. The V call is TRBV7-7, the J call TRBJ2-3, with D tentatively TRBD1 (6 bases). This CDR3 contains 15 residues. The germline gives CDR1 SSHAT, CDR2 FNYEAQ (reference sequence). CDR3 in amino acids: CASSLNPGVTDTQYF. As DNA, the CDR3 is TGTGCTAGCAGTTTAAATCCAGGGGTCACAGATACGCAGTATTTT.